The source of this T cell receptor beta chain is a study of T cell responses to AZD1222 COVID-19 vaccine. Findings and caveats of the study: Baseline antibody screening turned up just six seropositive AZD1222 recipients.

In its sample, this clone was seen once. Its antigen is unidentified. Profiling relied on immunoSEQ multiplex PCR, and the TCRdb table lists in-frame clones only, not all of them. Found here are some 150,000 clones, around 89% of them singletons; the top ten hold around 4.7%. The CDR3 contains 15 residues. Unmatched junction bases numbered 9, after V lost 3 bases and J lost 8 bases. Germline CDR1 MNHEY, CDR2 SMNVEV (reference sequence). This receptor was obtained from an adult in good health. Sequenced here: peripheral blood, sampled on day 0 of AZD1222 vaccination. This rearrangement joins TRBV27 to TRBJ1-4, with 7 bases that match TRBD1. Written as DNA, the CDR3 is TGTGCCAGCAGTTTGACAGACAGGGAAGAAGAAAAACTGTTTTTT. This gives the protein CASSLTDREEEKLFF.